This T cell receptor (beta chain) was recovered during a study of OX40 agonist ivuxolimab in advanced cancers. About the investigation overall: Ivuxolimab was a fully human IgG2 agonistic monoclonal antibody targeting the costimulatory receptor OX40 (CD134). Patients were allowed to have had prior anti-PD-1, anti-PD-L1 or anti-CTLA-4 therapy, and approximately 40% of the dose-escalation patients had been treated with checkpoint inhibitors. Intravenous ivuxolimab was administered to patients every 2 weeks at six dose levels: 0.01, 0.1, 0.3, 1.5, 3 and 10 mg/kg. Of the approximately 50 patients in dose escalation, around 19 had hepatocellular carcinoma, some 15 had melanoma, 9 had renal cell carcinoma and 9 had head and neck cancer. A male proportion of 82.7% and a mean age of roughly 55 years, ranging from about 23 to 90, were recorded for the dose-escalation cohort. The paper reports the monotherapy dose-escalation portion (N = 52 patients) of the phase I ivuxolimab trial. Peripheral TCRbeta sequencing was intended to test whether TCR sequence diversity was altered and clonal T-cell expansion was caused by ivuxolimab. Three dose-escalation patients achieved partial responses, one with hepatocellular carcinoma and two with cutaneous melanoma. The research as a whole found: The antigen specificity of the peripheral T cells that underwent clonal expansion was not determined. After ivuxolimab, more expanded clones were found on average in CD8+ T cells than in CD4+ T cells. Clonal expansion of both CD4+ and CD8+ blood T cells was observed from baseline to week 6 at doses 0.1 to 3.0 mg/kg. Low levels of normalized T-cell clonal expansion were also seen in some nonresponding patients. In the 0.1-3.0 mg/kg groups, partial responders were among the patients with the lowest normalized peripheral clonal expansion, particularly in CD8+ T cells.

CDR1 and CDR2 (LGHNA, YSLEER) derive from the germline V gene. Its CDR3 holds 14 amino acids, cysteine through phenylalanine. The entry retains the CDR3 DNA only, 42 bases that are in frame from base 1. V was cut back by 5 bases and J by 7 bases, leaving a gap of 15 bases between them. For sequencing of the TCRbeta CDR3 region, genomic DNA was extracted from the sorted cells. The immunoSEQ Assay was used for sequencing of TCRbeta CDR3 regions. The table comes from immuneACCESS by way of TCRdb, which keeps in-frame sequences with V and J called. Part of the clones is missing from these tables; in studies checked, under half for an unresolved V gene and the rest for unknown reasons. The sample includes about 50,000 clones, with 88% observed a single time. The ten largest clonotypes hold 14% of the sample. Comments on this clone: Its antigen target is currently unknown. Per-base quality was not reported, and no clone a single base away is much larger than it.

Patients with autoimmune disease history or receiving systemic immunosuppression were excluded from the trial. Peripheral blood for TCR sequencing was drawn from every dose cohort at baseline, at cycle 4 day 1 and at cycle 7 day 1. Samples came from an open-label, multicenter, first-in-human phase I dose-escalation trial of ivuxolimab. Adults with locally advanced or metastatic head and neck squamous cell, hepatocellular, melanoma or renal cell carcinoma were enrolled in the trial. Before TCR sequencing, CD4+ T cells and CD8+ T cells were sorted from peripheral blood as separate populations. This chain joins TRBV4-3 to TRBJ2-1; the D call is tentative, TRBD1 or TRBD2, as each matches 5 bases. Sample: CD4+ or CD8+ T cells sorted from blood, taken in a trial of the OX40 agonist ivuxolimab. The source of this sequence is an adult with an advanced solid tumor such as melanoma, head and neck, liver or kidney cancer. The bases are TGCGCCAGCAGCGTGGTGAGGGACCGGAATGAGCAGTTCTTC. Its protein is CASSVVRDRNEQFF.